The 30 T cell receptor beta chains reported below all come from one sample, sequenced in a study of Graves' ophthalmopathy and Graves' hyperthyroidism. RNA served as the template for amplifying TCR beta CDR3 regions. First-round RT-PCR used HTBI primers; second-round multiplex PCR followed. Each CDR3 protein is one row after TCRdb ran MiXCR on the multiplex PCR reads. The table includes about 400,000 distinct CDR3 sequences, approximately 20% detected once. Sequenced: peripheral blood. Receptors originate from a woman under 30 with Graves' ophthalmopathy.

This clonotype was counted at least ten times. The V and J genes are TRBV29-1 and TRBJ2-5; D not certain. Germline V gene lookup returns CDR1 SQVTM and CDR2 ANQGSEA. V lost 6 bases and J 2 bases, leaving 10 bases between the germline ends. This CDR3 has 12 amino acids. In DNA, the CDR3 is TGCAGCGTACGGCAGCTACAAGAGACCCAGTACTTC. The encoded protein is CSVRQLQETQYF.

This clonotype was found many times. The rearrangement links TRBV28 to TRBJ2-5; possibly TRBD1 for D (6 bases). V shed 2 bases and J shed 1 base, with 11 bases lying between them. This CDR3 spans 15 amino acids. Germline V CDR1 and CDR2: MDHEN, SYDVKM. This chain's CDR3 is CASSLLGQSQETQYF. The CDR3 coding sequence is TGTGCCAGCAGTTTACTTGGACAGTCCCAAGAGACCCAGTACTTC.

This clonotype has ten or more counts. V usage is TRBV5-1 and J usage is TRBJ1-1, with TRBD1 as a possible D gene (5 bases). V was trimmed by 6 bases and J by 1 base, leaving 13 bases between them. CDR3 size: 14 residues. CDR1 is SGHRS and CDR2 is YFSETQ in the germline V gene. The CDR3 DNA reads TGCGCCAGCACCGCAGGGCCTCCGAACACTGAAGCTTTCTTT. It is translated as CASTAGPPNTEAFF.

In this sample, this clonotype turned up many times. This rearrangement joins TRBV5-6 to TRBJ2-7, with 9 bases fitting TRBD1. Per germline, CDR1 SGHDT and CDR2 YYEEEE. This CDR3 comprises 15 residues. V shed 2 bases, J shed 3 bases, and the junction held 6 bases outside the gene matches. This CDR3 is CASSFTGTGFYEQYF. The CDR3 DNA reads TGTGCCAGCAGCTTCACCGGGACAGGGTTCTACGAGCAGTACTTC. Full variable domain (remainder filled in from reference TRBV5-6 and TRBJ2-7): DAGVTQSPTHLIKTRGQQVTLRCSPKSGHDTVSWYQQALGQGPQFIFQYYEEEERQRGNFPDRFSGHQFPNYSSELNVNALLLGDSALYLCASSFTGTGFYEQYFGPGTRLTVT.

The chain joins TRBV11-3 to TRBJ2-5; D is ambiguous. V was cut by 5 bases and J by 2 bases, with 15 bases left in between. CDR1 is SGHNT and CDR2 is YENEEA in the germline V gene. The CDR3 extends over 15 amino acids. For the CDR3, the DNA is TGTGCCAGCAGCGATAGATGGGTGGGGCAAGAGACCCAGTACTTC. Protein product: CASSDRWVGQETQYF.

This clonotype was seen many times. The chain joins TRBV6-5 to TRBJ1-3, with D unclear. Per germline, CDR1 MNHEY and CDR2 SVGAGI. Trimming shortened V by 4 bases and J by 1 base, and 8 bases separated the two germline ends. The CDR3 runs 14 residues. The CDR3: CASSSRQSGNTIYF. DNA of the CDR3: TGTGCCAGCAGTTCCAGGCAGTCTGGAAACACCATATATTTT.

This clonotype was counted many times. The V gene is TRBV14, the J gene TRBJ1-1; 8 positions agree with TRBD1. CDR1 is SGHDN and CDR2 is FVKESK in the germline V gene. Trimming at V came to 1 base and at J to 5 bases, leaving 3 bases not matched to a gene. CDR3 length: 14 residues. CDR3 sequence (DNA): TGTGCCAGCAGCCAAGTAACAGGGGGGACTGAAGCTTTCTTT. Translated, it gives CASSQVTGGTEAFF.

This clonotype was seen repeatedly, ten times or more. The rearrangement links TRBV29-1 to TRBJ2-7; D is ambiguous. CDR3 length equals 10 residues. V lost 4 bases and J 5 bases, leaving 6 bases between the germline ends. Germline V lookup: CDR1 SQVTM, CDR2 ANQGSEA. For the CDR3, the DNA is TGCAGCGTTGTGTCCCACGAGCAGTACTTC. It is translated as CSVVSHEQYF.

This clonotype was recorded at least ten times. J is TRBJ1-2 and V is TRBV11-1; D remains ambiguous. V shed 5 bases and J shed 6 bases, with 13 bases lying between them. The CDR3 is 13 amino acids. Germline V gene data show CDR1 as SGHAT and CDR2 as FQDESV (reference sequence). The CDR3 DNA follows: TGTGCCAGCAGCGGACGCCCTGGGCATGGCTACACCTTC. Its protein product is CASSGRPGHGYTF.

This clonotype has ten or more counts. The rearrangement uses TRBV12-3 or TRBV12-4 and TRBJ1-6, with D maybe TRBD1 (6 bases). The CDR3 runs to 14 residues. Trimming removed 5 bases from V and 13 bases from J, with 18 bases in between. CDR3 in amino acids: CASSARTQGSPLHF. The CDR3 bases are TGTGCCAGCAGTGCAAGAACCCAGGGGAGCCCCCTCCACTTT.

The table lists this clonotype with many counts. The V gene is TRBV6-2 or TRBV6-3, the J gene TRBJ2-7; no definite D call. Germline V gene lookup returns CDR1 MNHEY and CDR2 SVGEGT. V was clipped by 2 bases and J by 5 bases, with 4 bases between them. The CDR3 contains 11 residues. The CDR3 spells CASSYVHEQYF. As DNA, the CDR3 is TGTGCCAGCAGTTACGTCCACGAGCAGTACTTC.

The chain links TRBV4-1 to TRBJ2-7, with TRBD2 matching 8 bases. CDR1 and CDR2 from the germline V gene are MGHRA and YSYEKL. The junction had 9 bases not matched to a gene; V was cut back by 4 bases and J by 4 bases. This CDR3 has 15 amino acids. Here the CDR3 DNA reads TGCGCCAGCAGCCCCTCCTCCGGGAGGGTATACGAGCAGTACTTC. Protein sequence: CASSPSSGRVYEQYF.

This clonotype appeared many times. V gene TRBV6-5 combines with J gene TRBJ2-5; 7 bases are shared with TRBD1. Losses at the gene ends were 6 bases for V and 4 bases for J; bases not matched to a gene: 11. This CDR3 is built from 15 residues. The V gene's germline CDR1 is MNHEY and CDR2 SVGAGI. The CDR3 loop is CASSLAGGRGETQYF. The CDR3 DNA follows: TGTGCCAGCAGCTTAGCAGGGGGACGTGGAGAGACCCAGTACTTC.

This clonotype was observed many times. J is TRBJ2-7 and V is TRBV11-2; 7 positions match TRBD1. Germline trimming cut 3 bases from V and 3 bases from J; bases unmatched to any gene: 8. The germline V gene encodes CDR1 SGHAT and CDR2 FQNNGV. The CDR3 sequence is 15 residues long. DNA for the CDR3: TGTGCCAGCAGCTTCGAGGACAGGAGTTACTACGAGCAGTACTTC. Translated: CASSFEDRSYYEQYF.

This clonotype was found many times. The conserved final phenylalanine or tryptophan is absent from the CDR3, which likely points to a read error. This chain links TRBV19 with TRBJ1-2; weak D call: TRBD1 (5 bases). Trimming cost V 5 bases and J 2 bases, with 12 bases left between them. Germline CDR1 and CDR2: LNHDA and SQIVND (reference sequence). This CDR3 is 14 amino acids long. CDR3 in amino acids: CASSPGWDNYGYTI. CDR3 DNA: TGTGCCAGTAGTCCGGGGTGGGACAACTATGGCTACACCATC.

At least ten counts were recorded for this clonotype. V is TRBV4-1 and J is TRBJ2-5, with TRBD1 matching over 7 bases. Germline trimming cut 0 bases from V and 5 bases from J; bases unmatched to any gene: 6. Germline V CDR1 and CDR2: MGHRA, YSYEKL. This CDR3 has 15 residues. CDR3 coding DNA: TGCGCCAGCAGCCAAGATGGACAGGCAGGGGAGACCCAGTACTTC. Its protein is CASSQDGQAGETQYF.

This clonotype was counted a few times. The V gene is TRBV6-2 or TRBV6-3, the J gene TRBJ2-7; D remains ambiguous. Germline V lookup: CDR1 MNHEY, CDR2 SVGEGT. V was trimmed by 4 bases and J by 3 bases, leaving 10 bases between them. This CDR3 is 13 amino acids long. Here the CDR3 DNA reads TGTGCCAGCAGTTTGTTGGAGAGCTACGAGCAGTACTTC. Residues: CASSLLESYEQYF.

The V and J genes are TRBV7-2 and TRBJ2-7, with 8 bases aligning to TRBD1. The CDR3 runs 13 residues. Germline CDR1 is SGHTA and CDR2 is FQGNSA. Trimming at V came to 3 bases and at J to 6 bases, leaving 4 bases not matched to a gene. The chain's CDR3 is CASSFGQGVEQYF. CDR3 coding DNA: TGTGCCAGCAGCTTCGGACAGGGAGTCGAGCAGTACTTC.

This clonotype was recorded at least ten times. The chain combines TRBV2 with TRBJ2-7; D uncertain. The CDR3 covers 14 residues. The germline gives CDR1 SNHLY, CDR2 FYNNEI. Trimming cost V 2 bases and J 2 bases, with 10 bases left between them. The CDR3 sequence is CASSESAYAYEQYF. DNA for the CDR3: TGTGCCAGCAGTGAAAGTGCATACGCCTACGAGCAGTACTTC.

This chain connects TRBV24-1 to TRBJ2-5, with TRBD2 identical over 9 bases. The CDR3 covers 14 residues. With V trimmed by 6 bases and J by 5 bases, 6 bases remained unmatched. Germline lookup yields CDR1 KGHDR and CDR2 SFDVKD. CDR3 amino acids: CATSLAGELETQYF. In DNA, the CDR3 is TGTGCCACCAGTTTAGCGGGAGAGTTGGAGACCCAGTACTTC.

At least ten counts were recorded for this clonotype. The chain carries TRBV5-1 and TRBJ1-3; D perhaps matches TRBD1 (5 bases). Germline CDR1 is SGHRS and CDR2 is YFSETQ. With 0 bases removed from V and 4 bases from J, the gap between germline ends came to 8 bases. The CDR3 is made up of 14 amino acids. The CDR3 nucleotides read TGCGCCAGCAGCTTGGTTGGACACGGAAACACCATATATTTT. Translated: CASSLVGHGNTIYF.

This clonotype was observed many times. The V and J genes are TRBV6-5 and TRBJ1-1, with 7 bases matching TRBD1. In germline, CDR1 is MNHEY, CDR2 SVGAGI. Unmatched junction bases numbered 9, after V lost 8 bases and J lost 3 bases. This CDR3 is 14 amino acids long. The CDR3 spells CASSRTGEDTEAFF. The CDR3 DNA reads TGTGCCAGCTCTAGGACAGGTGAGGACACTGAAGCTTTCTTT.

This clonotype has ten or more counts. The genes are TRBV3-1 and TRBJ2-2; the D is unclear. CDR3 length: 16 amino acids. In germline, CDR1 is LGHDT, CDR2 YNNKEL (reference sequence). The ends were cut back, 4 bases at V and 0 bases at J, with 12 bases in the middle. CDR3 residues: CASSPIGRANTGELFF. DNA of the CDR3: TGTGCCAGCAGCCCCATAGGGCGCGCGAACACCGGGGAGCTGTTTTTT.

This clonotype was seen repeatedly, ten times or more. Possible read error: a much larger clone is one base away. The V and J genes are TRBV28 and TRBJ1-6; D is undetermined. Trimming took off 8 bases at V and 8 bases at J, with 4 bases between the two ends. Germline-derived CDR1 and CDR2 are MDHEN and SYDVKM. CDR3 length: 10 amino acids. CDR3 amino acids: CASGDSPLHF. CDR3 coding DNA: TGTGCCAGCGGCGATTCACCCCTCCACTTT.

In its sample, this clonotype was seen many times. This chain joins TRBV9 and TRBJ1-1; TRBD1 is a possible D gene (6 bases). Germline V gene data show CDR1 as SGDLS and CDR2 as YYNGEE. V was cut by 3 bases and J by 5 bases, with 14 bases left in between. CDR3 length: 14 amino acids. Written as DNA, the CDR3 is TGTGCCAGCAGCGGACACAGGGAATCGACTGAAGCTTTCTTT. Translating it yields CASSGHRESTEAFF.

This clonotype has a count of ten or more. The DNA of the CDR3 is TGCGCCAGCAGCCTGGAGGGACTAGCGGGGCACGAGCAGTACTTC. Amino acids: CASSLEGLAGHEQYF. The rearrangement joins TRBV4-3 to TRBJ2-7, with 13 bases matching TRBD2. Germline CDR1 is LGHNA and CDR2 is YSLEER. The V segment lost 4 bases and the J segment 5 bases; nucleotides outside the gene matches: 5. The length of the CDR3 is 15 residues.

This clonotype was recorded at least ten times. The chain uses TRBV19 and TRBJ2-6; 9 nucleotides line up with TRBD1. Trimming removed 6 bases from V and 2 bases from J; junction bases left unmatched: 8. The CDR3 has 17 amino acids. The germline V gene has CDR1 LNHDA and CDR2 SQIVND (reference sequence). The CDR3: CASRTDRGNAGANVLTF. The CDR3 nucleotides are TGTGCCAGTAGGACGGACAGGGGAAATGCTGGGGCCAACGTCCTGACTTTC.

The sample holds many counts of this clonotype. The rearrangement joins TRBV19 to TRBJ2-2; tentatively, D is TRBD2 (5 bases). V was pared by 6 bases and J by 2 bases, with 10 bases between. CDR1 and CDR2 from the germline V gene are LNHDA and SQIVND (reference sequence). The CDR3 length is 14 residues. This chain's CDR3 is CASRPDYNTGELFF. The DNA for the CDR3 is TGTGCCAGTAGACCCGACTATAACACCGGGGAGCTGTTTTTT. Using reference TRBV19 and TRBJ2-2 for the parts outside the CDR3, the full variable domain is DGGITQSPKYLFRKEGQNVTLSCEQNLNHDAMYWYRQDPGQGLRLIYYSQIVNDFQKGDIAEGYSVSREKKESFPLTVTSAQKNPTAFYLCASRPDYNTGELFFGEGSRLTVL.

Ten or more counts support this clonotype. V gene TRBV9 combines with J gene TRBJ2-5; D not resolved. Trimming removed 0 bases from V and 2 bases from J, with 8 bases in between. The germline V gene encodes CDR1 SGDLS and CDR2 YYNGEE. The CDR3 totals 14 residues. In nucleotides, the CDR3 is TGTGCCAGCAGCGTAGCCGACTTTCAAGAGACCCAGTACTTC. Translating it yields CASSVADFQETQYF.

This clonotype occurred a few times. The rearrangement uses TRBV18 and TRBJ1-2; 8 bases line up with TRBD1. The CDR3 length is 12 residues. Germline CDR1 is KGHSH and CDR2 is LQKENI. The V and J ends lost 5 bases and 8 bases, in that order; junction bases with no gene match: 4. Here the CDR3 reads CASSTGQGGYTF. The CDR3 coding sequence is TGTGCCAGCTCAACAGGACAGGGCGGCTACACCTTC.